These 6 T cell receptor beta chains were all obtained from the same sample, sequenced in a study of blood T cell repertoires in COVID-19. Using immunoSEQ multiplex PCR, the repertoire was profiled, and TCRdb retains in-frame clones only, with some absent. The sample has 310,000 or so clones, around 86% seen once; the top ten hold 1%. Sequenced sample: peripheral blood. The receptors originated from a man aged 50 to 59 with active or convalescent COVID-19.

This chain uses TRBV27 with TRBJ2-7, with 8 bases fitting TRBD2. The germline V gene encodes CDR1 MNHEY and CDR2 SMNVEV (reference sequence). V dropped 9 bases and J dropped 1; count of bases not matched to a gene: 8. The CDR3 consists of 14 residues. CDR3 coding DNA: TGTGCCAGTTCCGGCGGGGGGCTATCCTACGAGCAGTACTTC. Its protein is CASSGGGLSYEQYF.

The chain couples TRBV19 to TRBJ1-6; 11 bases map to TRBD1. Trimming took 4 bases from V and 9 from J; bases not matched to a gene: 8. The CDR3 consists of 16 residues. Germline V gene lookup returns CDR1 LNHDA and CDR2 SQIVND (reference sequence). CDR3 loop: CASSKTPGQGGSPLHF. The CDR3 DNA reads as TGTGCCAGTAGTAAAACCCCGGGACAGGGGGGTTCACCCCTCCACTTT.

The chain joins TRBV2 to TRBJ1-2, with D perhaps TRBD1 (5 bases). The V end lost 6 bases, the J end lost 4 bases, and 21 bases lay between the germline ends. This CDR3 region has 16 residues. CDR1 SNHLY and CDR2 FYNNEI come from the germline V gene. The CDR3 sequence is CASSTNGRGSSYGYTF. The DNA for the CDR3 is TGTGCCAGCAGCACTAATGGGAGGGGATCGTCCTATGGCTACACCTTC.

On this clone itself: Other DNA variants within this sample encode the same CDR3. This chain connects TRBV19 to TRBJ2-5, with TRBD1 as a possible D gene (6 bases). The CDR3 loop spans 14 amino acids. Germline values: CDR1 LNHDA, CDR2 SQIVND (reference sequence). The V gene lost 3 bases and the J gene lost 2 bases, with 10 bases spanning the gap. The CDR3: CASSISDRQETQYF. The CDR3 region has the DNA TGTGCCAGTAGTATCTCGGACAGACAAGAGACCCAGTACTTC.

The chain couples TRBV5-5 to TRBJ2-1, with D perhaps TRBD1 (7 bases). Germline lookup yields CDR1 SGHKS and CDR2 YYEKEE (reference sequence). This CDR3 is 16 amino acids long. V lost 2 bases to trimming and J lost 3 bases, with 15 bases between them. The CDR3 spells CASSFPRDSFYNEQFF. CDR3 DNA: TGTGCCAGCAGCTTCCCGCGGGACAGCTTCTACAATGAGCAGTTCTTC.

The chain carries TRBV28 and TRBJ2-7, with 10 bases fitting TRBD1. The V gene's germline CDR1 is MDHEN and CDR2 SYDVKM. The junction had 11 bases not matched to a gene; V was cut back by 6 bases and J by 3 bases. The CDR3 is 16 residues long. Here the CDR3 DNA reads TGTGCCAGCAGCAACCTAAGACAGGGGGCGGTCTACGAGCAGTACTTC. Residues: CASSNLRQGAVYEQYF.